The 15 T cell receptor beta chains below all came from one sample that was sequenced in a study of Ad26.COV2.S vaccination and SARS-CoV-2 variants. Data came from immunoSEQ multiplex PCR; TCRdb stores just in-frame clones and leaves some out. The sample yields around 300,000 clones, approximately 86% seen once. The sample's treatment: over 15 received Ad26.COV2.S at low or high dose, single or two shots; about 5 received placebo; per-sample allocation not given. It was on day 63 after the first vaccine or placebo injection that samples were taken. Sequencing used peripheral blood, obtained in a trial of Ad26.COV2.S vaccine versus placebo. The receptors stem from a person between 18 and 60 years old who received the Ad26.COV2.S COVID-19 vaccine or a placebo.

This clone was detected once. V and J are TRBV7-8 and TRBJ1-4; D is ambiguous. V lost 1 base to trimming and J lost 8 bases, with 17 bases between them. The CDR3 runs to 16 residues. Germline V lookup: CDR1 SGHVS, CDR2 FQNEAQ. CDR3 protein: CASSLDKTRLTEKLFF. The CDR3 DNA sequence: TGTGCCAGCAGCTTAGATAAGACACGGTTAACCGAAAAACTGTTTTTT.

DNA for the CDR3: TGCGCCAGCAGCTCCGGGACAAAGGGTGAAAAACTGTTTTTT. It codes for CASSSGTKGEKLFF. The chain joins TRBV5-1 to TRBJ1-4; TRBD1 is a possible D gene (6 bases). The germline V and J ends were trimmed by 3 bases and 7 bases, with 13 bases remaining between them. Germline V gene data show CDR1 as SGHRS and CDR2 as YFSETQ. This CDR3 is built from 14 residues.

The CDR3 spells CTSSQDRRLAGGLGRDTQYF. For the CDR3, the DNA is TGCACCAGCAGCCAAGATCGGAGACTAGCGGGGGGACTTGGGAGAGATACGCAGTATTTT. V gene TRBV1 combines with J gene TRBJ2-3; the table gives TRBD2 as D, unverified against the DNA. TRBV1 has pseudogene status. This CDR3 region has 20 residues.

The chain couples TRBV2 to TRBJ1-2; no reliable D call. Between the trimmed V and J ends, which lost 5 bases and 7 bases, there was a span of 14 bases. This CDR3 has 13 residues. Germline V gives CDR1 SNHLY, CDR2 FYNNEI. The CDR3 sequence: CASSLLTKSGYTF. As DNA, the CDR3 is TGTGCCAGCAGTCTCCTAACTAAAAGTGGCTACACCTTC.

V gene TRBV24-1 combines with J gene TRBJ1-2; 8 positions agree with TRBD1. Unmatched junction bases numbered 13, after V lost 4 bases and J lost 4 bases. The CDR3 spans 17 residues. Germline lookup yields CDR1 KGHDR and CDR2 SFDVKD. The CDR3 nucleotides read TGTGCCACCAGTGACCGAGCCTGGACAGGGTCGCTCTATGGCTACACCTTC. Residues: CATSDRAWTGSLYGYTF.

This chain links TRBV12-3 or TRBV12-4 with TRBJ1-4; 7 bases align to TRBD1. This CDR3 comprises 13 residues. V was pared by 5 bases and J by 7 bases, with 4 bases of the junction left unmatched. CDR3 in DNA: TGTGCCAGCAGTCCCAGGGGGGGTGAAAAACTGTTTTTT. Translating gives CASSPRGGEKLFF.

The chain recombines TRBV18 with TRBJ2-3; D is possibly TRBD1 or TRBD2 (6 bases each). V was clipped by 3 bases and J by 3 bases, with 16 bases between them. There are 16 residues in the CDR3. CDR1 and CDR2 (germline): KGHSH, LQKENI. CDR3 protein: CASSPAGPGVTDTQYF. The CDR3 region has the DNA TGTGCCAGCTCACCGGCGGGGCCAGGGGTGACAGATACGCAGTATTTT.

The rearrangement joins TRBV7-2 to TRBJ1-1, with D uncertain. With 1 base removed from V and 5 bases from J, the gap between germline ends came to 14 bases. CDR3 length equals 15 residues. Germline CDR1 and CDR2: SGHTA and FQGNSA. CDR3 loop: CASSLDSGVGTEAFF. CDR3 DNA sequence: TGTGCCAGCAGCTTAGATTCTGGGGTAGGGACTGAAGCTTTCTTT.

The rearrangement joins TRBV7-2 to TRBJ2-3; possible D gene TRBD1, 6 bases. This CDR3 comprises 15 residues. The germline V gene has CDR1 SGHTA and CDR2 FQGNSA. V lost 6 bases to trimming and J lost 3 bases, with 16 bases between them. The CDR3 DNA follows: TGTGCCAGCAGACCCGGGACATTAGCGACAGATACGCAGTATTTT. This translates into CASRPGTLATDTQYF.

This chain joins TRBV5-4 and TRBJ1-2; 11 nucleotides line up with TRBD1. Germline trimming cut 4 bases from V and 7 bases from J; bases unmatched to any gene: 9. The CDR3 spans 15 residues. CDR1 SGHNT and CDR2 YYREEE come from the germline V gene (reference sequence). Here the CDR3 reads CASSGGSGTGGGYTF. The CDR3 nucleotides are TGTGCCAGCAGCGGGGGTTCCGGGACAGGGGGTGGCTACACCTTC.

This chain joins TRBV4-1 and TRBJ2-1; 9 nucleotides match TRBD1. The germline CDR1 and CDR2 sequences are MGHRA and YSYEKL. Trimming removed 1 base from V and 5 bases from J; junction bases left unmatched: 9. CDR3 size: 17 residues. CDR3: CASSQVIGQGTNNEQFF. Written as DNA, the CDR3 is TGCGCCAGCAGCCAAGTAATTGGACAGGGGACAAACAATGAGCAGTTCTTC.

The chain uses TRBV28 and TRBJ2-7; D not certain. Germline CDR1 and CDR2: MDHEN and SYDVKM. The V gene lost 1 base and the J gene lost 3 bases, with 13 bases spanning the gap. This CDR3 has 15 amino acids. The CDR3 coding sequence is TGTGCCAGCAGTTTATACTCCGAAGCCGGCTACGAGCAGTACTTC. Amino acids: CASSLYSEAGYEQYF. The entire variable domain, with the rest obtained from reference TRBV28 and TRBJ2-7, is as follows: DVKVTQSSRYLVKRTGEKVFLECVQDMDHENMFWYRQDPGLGLRLIYFSYDVKMKEKGDIPEGYSVSREKKERFSLILESASTNQTSMYLCASSLYSEAGYEQYFGPGTRLTVT.

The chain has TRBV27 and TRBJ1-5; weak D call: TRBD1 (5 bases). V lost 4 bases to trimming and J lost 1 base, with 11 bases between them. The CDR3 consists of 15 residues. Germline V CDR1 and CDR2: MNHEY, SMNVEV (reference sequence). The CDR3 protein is CASSYAGTSNQPQHF. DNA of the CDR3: TGTGCCAGCAGTTACGCCGGGACCAGCAATCAGCCCCAGCATTTT.

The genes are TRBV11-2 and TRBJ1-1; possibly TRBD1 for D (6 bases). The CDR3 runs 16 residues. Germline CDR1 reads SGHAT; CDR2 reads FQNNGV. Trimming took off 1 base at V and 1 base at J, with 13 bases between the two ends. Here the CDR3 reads CASSLVGGGRNTEAFF. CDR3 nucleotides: TGTGCCAGCAGCTTAGTGGGGGGCGGGAGGAACACTGAAGCTTTCTTT.

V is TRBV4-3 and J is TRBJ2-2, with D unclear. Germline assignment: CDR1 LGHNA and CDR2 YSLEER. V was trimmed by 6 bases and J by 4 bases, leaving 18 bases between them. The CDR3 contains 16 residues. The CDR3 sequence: CASSPSYAEITGELFF. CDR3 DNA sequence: TGCGCCAGCAGTCCGTCCTACGCGGAGATCACCGGGGAGCTGTTTTTT.